The clone carrying this T cell receptor beta chain occurred many times. Each cDNA molecule in the library carried unique molecular identifiers. Via MiXCR, TCRdb re-called the RACE reads, giving one row per CDR3 protein. The sample has 350,000 to 450,000 distinct CDR3 sequences; 5% to 6.5% are singletons. The sample originates from a study of human T cells and chemical hapten exposure. Indicated time point: pre-sensitization, week 0. Documented treatment: therapeutic diphenylcyclopropenone sensitization with weekly scalp DPC. Germline V lookup: CDR1 SGHNT, CDR2 YYREEE (reference sequence). Trimming pared 4 bases from V and 3 bases from J, leaving 13 bases between. The CDR3 contains 14 residues.

This receptor was obtained from a woman aged 50 to 60 with alopecia areata. Some clones in this sample may be carry-over from other donors' samples. The sequencing used whole blood, collected in connection with sensitization to the hapten diphenylcyclopropenone (DPC). V is TRBV5-4 and J is TRBJ1-1; tentatively, D is TRBD1 (6 bases). The CDR3 sequence is CASSLQGRDTEAFF. The CDR3 DNA follows: TGTGCCAGCAGCCTACAGGGTCGGGACACTGAAGCTTTCTTT.